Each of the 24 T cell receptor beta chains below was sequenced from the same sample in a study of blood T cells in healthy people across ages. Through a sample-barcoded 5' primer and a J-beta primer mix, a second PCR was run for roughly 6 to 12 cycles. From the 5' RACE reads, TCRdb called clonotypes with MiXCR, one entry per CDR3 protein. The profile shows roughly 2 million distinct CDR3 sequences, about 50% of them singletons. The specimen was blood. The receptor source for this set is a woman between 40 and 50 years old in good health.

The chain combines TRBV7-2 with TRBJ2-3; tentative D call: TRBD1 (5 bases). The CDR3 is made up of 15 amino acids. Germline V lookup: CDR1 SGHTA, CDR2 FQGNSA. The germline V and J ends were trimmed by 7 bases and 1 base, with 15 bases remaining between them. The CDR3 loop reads CASTEGVSGTDTQYF. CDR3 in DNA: TGTGCCAGCACTGAAGGGGTCTCGGGCACAGATACGCAGTATTTT.

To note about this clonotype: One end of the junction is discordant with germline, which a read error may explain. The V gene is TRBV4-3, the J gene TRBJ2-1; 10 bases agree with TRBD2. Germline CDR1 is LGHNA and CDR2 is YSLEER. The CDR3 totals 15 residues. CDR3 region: CASSQERGGYNEQFF. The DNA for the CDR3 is TGTGCCAGCAGCCAAGAGCGGGGGGGCTACAATGAGCAGTTCTTC.

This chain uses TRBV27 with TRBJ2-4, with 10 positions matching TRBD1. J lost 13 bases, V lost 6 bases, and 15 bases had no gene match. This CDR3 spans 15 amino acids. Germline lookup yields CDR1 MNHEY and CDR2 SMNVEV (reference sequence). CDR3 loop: CASSLTTGGYLEQYF. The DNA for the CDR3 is TGTGCCAGCAGCCTGACGACAGGGGGCTATTTGGAGCAGTACTTC.

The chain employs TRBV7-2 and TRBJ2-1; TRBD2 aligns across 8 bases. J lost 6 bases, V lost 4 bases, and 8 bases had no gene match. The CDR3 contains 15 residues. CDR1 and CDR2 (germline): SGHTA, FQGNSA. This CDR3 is CASSSGTSLSNEQFF. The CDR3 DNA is TGTGCCAGCAGCTCCGGGACTAGTTTATCCAATGAGCAGTTCTTC.

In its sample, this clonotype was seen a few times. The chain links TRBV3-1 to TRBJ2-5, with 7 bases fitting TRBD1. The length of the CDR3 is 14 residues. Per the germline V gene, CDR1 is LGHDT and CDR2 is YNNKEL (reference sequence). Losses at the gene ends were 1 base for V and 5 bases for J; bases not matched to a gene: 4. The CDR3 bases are TGTGCCAGCAGCCAAGGGACAGGACTGGAGACCCAGTACTTC. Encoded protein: CASSQGTGLETQYF.

The CDR3 DNA sequence: TGTGCCACCTCACCACTAGCGGGGTTCCAAGAGACCCAGTACTTC. This gives the protein CATSPLAGFQETQYF. V is TRBV6-5 and J is TRBJ2-5, with 10 nucleotides matching TRBD2. The length of the CDR3 is 15 residues. Germline trimming cut 10 bases from V and 1 base from J; bases unmatched to any gene: 9. Germline V lookup: CDR1 MNHEY, CDR2 SVGAGI.

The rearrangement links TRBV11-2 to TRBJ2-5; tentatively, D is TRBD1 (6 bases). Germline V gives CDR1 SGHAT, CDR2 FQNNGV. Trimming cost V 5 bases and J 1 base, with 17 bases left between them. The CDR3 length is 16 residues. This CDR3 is CASSARRDTSQETQYF. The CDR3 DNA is TGTGCCAGCAGCGCCCGCCGGGACACCTCCCAAGAGACCCAGTACTTC.

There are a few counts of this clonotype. The CDR3 DNA reads TGTGCCAGCAGTCCATCCCCCACAGATACGCAGTATTTT. The encoded protein is CASSPSPTDTQYF. The gene calls are TRBV28 and TRBJ2-3; D unclear. The CDR3 consists of 13 residues. The germline V gene has CDR1 MDHEN and CDR2 SYDVKM. V lost 5 bases and J 2 bases, leaving 8 bases between the germline ends.

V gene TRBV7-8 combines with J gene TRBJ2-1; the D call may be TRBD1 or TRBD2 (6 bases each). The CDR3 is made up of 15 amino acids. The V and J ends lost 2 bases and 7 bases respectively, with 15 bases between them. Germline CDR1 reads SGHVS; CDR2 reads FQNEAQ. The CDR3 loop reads CASSLISGGQNEQFF. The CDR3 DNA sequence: TGTGCCAGCAGCTTAATCTCTGGGGGGCAGAATGAGCAGTTCTTC.

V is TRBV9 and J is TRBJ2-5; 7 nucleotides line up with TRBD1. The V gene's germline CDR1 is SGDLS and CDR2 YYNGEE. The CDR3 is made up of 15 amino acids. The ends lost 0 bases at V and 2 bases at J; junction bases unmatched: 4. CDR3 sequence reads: CASSVAGQTQETQYF. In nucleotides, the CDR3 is TGTGCCAGCAGCGTAGCGGGACAGACTCAAGAGACCCAGTACTTC.

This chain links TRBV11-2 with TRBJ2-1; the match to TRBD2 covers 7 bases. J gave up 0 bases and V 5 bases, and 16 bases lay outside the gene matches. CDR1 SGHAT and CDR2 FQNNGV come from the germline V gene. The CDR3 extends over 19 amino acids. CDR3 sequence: CASSGRGVSPDSSYNEQFF. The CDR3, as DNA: TGTGCCAGCAGCGGCCGGGGGGTGTCACCCGATAGCTCCTACAATGAGCAGTTCTTC. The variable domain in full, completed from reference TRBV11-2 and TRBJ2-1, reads EAGVAQSPRYKIIEKRQSVAFWCNPISGHATLYWYQQILGQGPKLLIQFQNNGVVDDSQLPKDRFSAERLKGVDSTLKIQPAKLEDSAVYLCASSGRGVSPDSSYNEQFFGPGTRLTVL.

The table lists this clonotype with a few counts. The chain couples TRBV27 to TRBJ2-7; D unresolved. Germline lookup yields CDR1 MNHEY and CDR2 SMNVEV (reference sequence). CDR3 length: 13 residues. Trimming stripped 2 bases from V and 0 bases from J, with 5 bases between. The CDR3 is CASSLVHSYEQYF. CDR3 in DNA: TGTGCCAGCAGTTTAGTCCACTCCTACGAGCAGTACTTC.

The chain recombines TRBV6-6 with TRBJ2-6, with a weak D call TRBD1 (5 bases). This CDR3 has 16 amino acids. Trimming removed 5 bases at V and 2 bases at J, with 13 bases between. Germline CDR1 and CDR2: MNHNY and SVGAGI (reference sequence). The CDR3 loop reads CASSPQLGAGANVLTF. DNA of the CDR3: TGTGCCAGCAGTCCCCAATTAGGGGCTGGGGCCAACGTCCTGACTTTC.

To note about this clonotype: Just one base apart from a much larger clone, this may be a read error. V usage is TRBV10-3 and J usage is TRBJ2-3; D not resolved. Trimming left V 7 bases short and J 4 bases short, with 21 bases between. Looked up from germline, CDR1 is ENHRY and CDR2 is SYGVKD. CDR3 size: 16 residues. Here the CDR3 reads CAIKISREELADTQYF. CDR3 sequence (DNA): TGTGCCATCAAAATTAGCCGCGAGGAATTGGCAGATACGCAGTATTTT.

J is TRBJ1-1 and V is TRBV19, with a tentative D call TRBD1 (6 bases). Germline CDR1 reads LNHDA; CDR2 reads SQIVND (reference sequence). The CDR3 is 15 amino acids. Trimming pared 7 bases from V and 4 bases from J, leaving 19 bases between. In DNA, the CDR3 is TGTGCCAGTACCACTCGGGGGGGCGGAGGCACTGAAGCTTTCTTT. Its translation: CASTTRGGGGTEAFF. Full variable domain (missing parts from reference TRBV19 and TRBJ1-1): DGGITQSPKYLFRKEGQNVTLSCEQNLNHDAMYWYRQDPGQGLRLIYYSQIVNDFQKGDIAEGYSVSREKKESFPLTVTSAQKNPTAFYLCASTTRGGGGTEAFFGQGTRLTVV.

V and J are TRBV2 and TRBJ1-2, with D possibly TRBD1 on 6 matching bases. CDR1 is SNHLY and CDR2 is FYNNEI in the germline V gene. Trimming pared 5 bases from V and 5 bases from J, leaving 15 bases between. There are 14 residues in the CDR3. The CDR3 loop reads CASSSRQDSYGYTF. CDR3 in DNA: TGTGCCAGCAGTTCTAGACAGGACAGTTATGGCTACACCTTC.

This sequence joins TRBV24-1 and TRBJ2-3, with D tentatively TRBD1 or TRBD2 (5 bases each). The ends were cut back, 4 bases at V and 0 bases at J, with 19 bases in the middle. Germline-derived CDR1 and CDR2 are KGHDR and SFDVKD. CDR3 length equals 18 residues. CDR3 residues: CATSDQGRGTISTDTQYF. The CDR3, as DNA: TGTGCCACCAGTGACCAAGGACGGGGCACTATTAGCACAGATACGCAGTATTTT.

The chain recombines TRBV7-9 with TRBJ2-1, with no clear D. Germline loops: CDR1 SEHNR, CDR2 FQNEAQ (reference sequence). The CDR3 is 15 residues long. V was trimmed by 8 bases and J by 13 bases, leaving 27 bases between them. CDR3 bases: TGTGCCAGCTCAGCTTATATACACCTTGAGACTGCTCAGTTCTTC. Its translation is CASSAYIHLETAQFF.

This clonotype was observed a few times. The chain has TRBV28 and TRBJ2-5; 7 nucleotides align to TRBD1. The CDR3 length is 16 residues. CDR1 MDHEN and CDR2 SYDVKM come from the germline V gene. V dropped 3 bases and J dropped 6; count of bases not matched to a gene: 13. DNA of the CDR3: TGTGCCAGCAGTTTGAGGACGCAGGGGGTATGGAAGACCCAGTACTTC. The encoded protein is CASSLRTQGVWKTQYF.

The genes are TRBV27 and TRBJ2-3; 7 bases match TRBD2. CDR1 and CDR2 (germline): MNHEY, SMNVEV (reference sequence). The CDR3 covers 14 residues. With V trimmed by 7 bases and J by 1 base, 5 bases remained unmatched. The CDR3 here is CASKRSGGTDTQYF. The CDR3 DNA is TGTGCCAGCAAGAGAAGCGGGGGCACAGATACGCAGTATTTT.

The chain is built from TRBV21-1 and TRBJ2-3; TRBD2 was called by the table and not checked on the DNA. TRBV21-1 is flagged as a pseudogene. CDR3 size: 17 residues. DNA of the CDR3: TGTGCCAGCAGCAAAAAGAGGGCCCAACAGGGGACAGATACGCAGTATTTT. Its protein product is CASSKKRAQQGTDTQYF.

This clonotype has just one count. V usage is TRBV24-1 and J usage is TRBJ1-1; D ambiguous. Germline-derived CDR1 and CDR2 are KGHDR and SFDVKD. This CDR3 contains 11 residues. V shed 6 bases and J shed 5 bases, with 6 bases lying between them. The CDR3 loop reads CATSWGTEAFF. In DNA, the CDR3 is TGTGCCACCAGTTGGGGTACTGAAGCTTTCTTT.

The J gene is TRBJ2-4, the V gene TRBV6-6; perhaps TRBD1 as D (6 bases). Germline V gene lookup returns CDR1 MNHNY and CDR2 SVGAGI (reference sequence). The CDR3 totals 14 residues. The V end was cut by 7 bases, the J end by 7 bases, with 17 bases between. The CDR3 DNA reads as TGTGCCAGCAATCCGGTGGGGGCAGGGAACATTCAGTACTTC. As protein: CASNPVGAGNIQYF.

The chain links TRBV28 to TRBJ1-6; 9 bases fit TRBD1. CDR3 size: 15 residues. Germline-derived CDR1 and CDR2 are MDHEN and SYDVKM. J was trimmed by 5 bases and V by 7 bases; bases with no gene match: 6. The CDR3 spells CASKDRTGDNSPLHF. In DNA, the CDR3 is TGTGCCAGCAAGGATAGGACAGGGGATAATTCACCCCTCCACTTT.